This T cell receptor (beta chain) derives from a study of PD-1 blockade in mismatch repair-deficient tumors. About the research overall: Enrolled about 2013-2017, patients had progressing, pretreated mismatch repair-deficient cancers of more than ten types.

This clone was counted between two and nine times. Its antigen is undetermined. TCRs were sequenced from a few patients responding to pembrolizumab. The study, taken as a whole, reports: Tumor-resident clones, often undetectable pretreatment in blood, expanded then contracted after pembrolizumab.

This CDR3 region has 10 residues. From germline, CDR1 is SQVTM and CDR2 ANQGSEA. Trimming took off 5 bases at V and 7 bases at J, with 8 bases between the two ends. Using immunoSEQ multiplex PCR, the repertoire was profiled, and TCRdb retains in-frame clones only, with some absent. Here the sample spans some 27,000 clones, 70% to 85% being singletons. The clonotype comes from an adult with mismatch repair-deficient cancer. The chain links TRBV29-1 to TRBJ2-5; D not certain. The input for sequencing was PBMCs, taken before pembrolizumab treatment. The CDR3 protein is CSVLISTQYF. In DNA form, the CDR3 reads TGCAGCGTTCTTATTTCGACCCAGTACTTC.